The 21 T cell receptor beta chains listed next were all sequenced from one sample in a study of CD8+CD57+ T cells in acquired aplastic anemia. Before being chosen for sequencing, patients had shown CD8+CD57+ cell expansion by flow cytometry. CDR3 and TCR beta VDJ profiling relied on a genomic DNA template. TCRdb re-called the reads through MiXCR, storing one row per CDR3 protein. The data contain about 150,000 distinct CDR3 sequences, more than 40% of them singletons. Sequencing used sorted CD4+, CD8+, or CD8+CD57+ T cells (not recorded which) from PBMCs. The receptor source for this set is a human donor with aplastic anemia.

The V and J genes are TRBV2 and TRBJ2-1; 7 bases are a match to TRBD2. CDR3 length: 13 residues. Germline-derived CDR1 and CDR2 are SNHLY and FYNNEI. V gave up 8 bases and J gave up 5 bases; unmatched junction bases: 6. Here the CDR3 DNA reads TGTGCCAGCGAGAGCGGGGAGGACAATGAGCAGTTCTTC. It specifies CASESGEDNEQFF. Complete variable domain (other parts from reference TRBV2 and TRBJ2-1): EPEVTQTPSHQVTQMGQEVILRCVPISNHLYFYWYRQILGQKVEFLVSFYNNEISEKSEIFDDQFSVERPDGSNFTLKIRSTKLEDSAMYFCASESGEDNEQFFGPGTRLTVL.

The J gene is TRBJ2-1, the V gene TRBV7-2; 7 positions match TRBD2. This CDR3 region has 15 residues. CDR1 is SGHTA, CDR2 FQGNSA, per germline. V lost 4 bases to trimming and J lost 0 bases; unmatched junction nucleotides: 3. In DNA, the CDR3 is TGTGCCAGCAGCTCTAGCGGAAACTCCTACAATGAGCAGTTCTTC. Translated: CASSSSGNSYNEQFF.

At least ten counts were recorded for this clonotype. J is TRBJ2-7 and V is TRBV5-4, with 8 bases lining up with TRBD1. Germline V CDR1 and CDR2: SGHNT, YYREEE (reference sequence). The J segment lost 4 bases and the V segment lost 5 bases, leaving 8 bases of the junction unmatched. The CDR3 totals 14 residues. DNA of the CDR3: TGTGCCAGCAGACTCGACAGGGGAGCGTACGAGCAGTACTTC. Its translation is CASRLDRGAYEQYF.

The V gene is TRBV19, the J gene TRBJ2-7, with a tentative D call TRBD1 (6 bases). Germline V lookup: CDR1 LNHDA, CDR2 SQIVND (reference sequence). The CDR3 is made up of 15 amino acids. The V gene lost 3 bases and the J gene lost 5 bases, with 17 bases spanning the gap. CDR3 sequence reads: CASSMQGYGADEQYF. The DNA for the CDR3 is TGTGCCAGTAGTATGCAGGGGTACGGGGCCGACGAGCAGTACTTC.

As DNA, the CDR3 is TGCAGCCAAGAGGGGTCTGGGGTACCCCACTTT. Translating gives CSQEGSGVPHF. The J gene is TRBJ1-6, the V gene TRBV29-1, with D tentatively TRBD1 (5 bases). Germline loops: CDR1 SQVTM, CDR2 ANQGSEA. The V end was cut by 8 bases, the J end by 18 bases, with 20 bases between. The CDR3 totals 11 residues.

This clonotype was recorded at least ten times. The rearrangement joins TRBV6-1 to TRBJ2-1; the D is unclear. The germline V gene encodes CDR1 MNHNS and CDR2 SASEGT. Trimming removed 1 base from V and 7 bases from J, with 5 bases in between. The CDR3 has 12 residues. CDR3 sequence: CASSEVRNEQFF. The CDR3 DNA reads TGTGCCAGCAGTGAAGTAAGGAATGAGCAGTTCTTC.

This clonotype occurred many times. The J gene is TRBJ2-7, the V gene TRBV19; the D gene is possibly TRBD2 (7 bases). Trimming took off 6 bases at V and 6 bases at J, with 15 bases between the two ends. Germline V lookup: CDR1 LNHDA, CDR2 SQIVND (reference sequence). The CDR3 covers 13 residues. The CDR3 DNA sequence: TGTGCCAGTAGCCATGGGGGGGCCTTCGAGCAGTACTTC. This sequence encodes CASSHGGAFEQYF.

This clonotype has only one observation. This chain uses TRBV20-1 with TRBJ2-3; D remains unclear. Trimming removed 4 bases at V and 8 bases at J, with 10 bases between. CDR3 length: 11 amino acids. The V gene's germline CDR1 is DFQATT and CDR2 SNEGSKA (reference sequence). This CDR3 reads CSAIFKGTQYF. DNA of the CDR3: TGCAGTGCTATCTTTAAGGGTACGCAGTATTTT.

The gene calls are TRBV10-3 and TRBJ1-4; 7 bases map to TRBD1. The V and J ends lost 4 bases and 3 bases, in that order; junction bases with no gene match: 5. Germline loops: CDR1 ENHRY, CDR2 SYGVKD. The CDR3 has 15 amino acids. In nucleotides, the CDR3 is TGTGCCATCAGTGTAACTCAGGGGGCTAATGAAAAACTGTTTTTT. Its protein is CAISVTQGANEKLFF.

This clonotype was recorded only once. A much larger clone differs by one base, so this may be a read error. As DNA, the CDR3 is TGTGCCAGCAGCCGAACAGGTTTTGCGCTTAATCAGCCCCGGCATTTT. Protein sequence: CASSRTGFALNQPRHF. The chain recombines TRBV4-2 with TRBJ1-5, with D maybe TRBD1 (5 bases). The V gene's germline CDR1 is LGHNA and CDR2 YNFKEQ. CDR3 length: 16 residues.

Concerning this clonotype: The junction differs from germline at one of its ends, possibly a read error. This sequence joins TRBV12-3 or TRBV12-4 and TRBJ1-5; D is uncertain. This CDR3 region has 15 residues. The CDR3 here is CASSPTRTLNQPQHF. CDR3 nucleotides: TGTGCCAGCAGTCCGACCAGGACCCTAAATCAGCCTCAGCATTTT.

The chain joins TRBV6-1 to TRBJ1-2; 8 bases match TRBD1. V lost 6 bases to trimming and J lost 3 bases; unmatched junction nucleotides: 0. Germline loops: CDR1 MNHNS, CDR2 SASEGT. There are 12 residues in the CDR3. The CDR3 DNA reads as TGTGCCAGCAGGACAGGGGACTATGGCTACACCTTC. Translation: CASRTGDYGYTF.

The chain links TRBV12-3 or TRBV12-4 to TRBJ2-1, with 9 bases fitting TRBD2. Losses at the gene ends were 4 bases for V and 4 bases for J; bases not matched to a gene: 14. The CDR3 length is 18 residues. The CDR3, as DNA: TGTGCCAGCAGTTCCGCATATCCGGGACTAGCCGGGTACAATGAGCAGTTCTTC. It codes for CASSSAYPGLAGYNEQFF.

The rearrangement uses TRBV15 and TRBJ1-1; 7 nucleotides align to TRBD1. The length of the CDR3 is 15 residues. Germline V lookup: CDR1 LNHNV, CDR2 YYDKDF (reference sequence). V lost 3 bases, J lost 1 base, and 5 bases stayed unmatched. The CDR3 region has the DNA TGTGCCACCAGCAGGGGGACAGATACGAACACTGAAGCTTTCTTT. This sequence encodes CATSRGTDTNTEAFF.

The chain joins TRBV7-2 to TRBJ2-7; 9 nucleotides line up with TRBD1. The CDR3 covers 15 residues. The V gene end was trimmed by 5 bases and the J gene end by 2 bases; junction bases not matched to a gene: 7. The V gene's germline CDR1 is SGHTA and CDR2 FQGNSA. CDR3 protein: CASSAGTGLTYEQYF. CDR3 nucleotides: TGTGCCAGCAGCGCCGGGACAGGGTTAACCTACGAGCAGTACTTC.

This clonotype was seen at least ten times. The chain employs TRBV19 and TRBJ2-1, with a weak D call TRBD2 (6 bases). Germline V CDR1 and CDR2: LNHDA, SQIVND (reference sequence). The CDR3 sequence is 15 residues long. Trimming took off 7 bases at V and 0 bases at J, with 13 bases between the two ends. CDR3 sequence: CASKPLASSYNEQFF. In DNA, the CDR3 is TGTGCCAGTAAACCCCTAGCGAGCTCCTACAATGAGCAGTTCTTC.

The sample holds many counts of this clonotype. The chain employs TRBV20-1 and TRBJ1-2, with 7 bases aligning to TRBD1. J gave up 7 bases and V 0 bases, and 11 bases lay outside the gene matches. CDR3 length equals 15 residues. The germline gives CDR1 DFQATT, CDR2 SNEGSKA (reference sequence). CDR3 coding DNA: TGCAGTGCTAGAGATCAGGGTCTCAGGGGGATTGGCTACACCTTC. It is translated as CSARDQGLRGIGYTF.

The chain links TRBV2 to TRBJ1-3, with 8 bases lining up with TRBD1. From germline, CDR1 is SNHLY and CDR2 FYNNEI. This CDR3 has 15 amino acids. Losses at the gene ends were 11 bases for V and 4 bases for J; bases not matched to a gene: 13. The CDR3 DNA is TGTGCCTCCCAGTCGGGCAGGGGGCTAGGAAACACCATATATTTT. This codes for CASQSGRGLGNTIYF. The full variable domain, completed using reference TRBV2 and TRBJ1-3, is EPEVTQTPSHQVTQMGQEVILRCVPISNHLYFYWYRQILGQKVEFLVSFYNNEISEKSEIFDDQFSVERPDGSNFTLKIRSTKLEDSAMYFCASQSGRGLGNTIYFGEGSWLTVV.

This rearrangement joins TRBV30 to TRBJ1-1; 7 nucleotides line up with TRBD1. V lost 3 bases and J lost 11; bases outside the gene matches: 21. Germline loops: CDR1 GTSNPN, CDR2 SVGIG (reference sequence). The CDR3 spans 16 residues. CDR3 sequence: CAWRTSYTGQALGAFF. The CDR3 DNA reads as TGTGCCTGGAGGACTTCATATACAGGACAGGCCCTTGGGGCTTTCTTT.

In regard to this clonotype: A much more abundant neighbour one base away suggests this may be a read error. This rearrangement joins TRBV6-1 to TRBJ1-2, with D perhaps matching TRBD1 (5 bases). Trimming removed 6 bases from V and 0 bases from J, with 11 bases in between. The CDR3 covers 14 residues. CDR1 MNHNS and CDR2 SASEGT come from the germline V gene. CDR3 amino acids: CASSPDKANYGYTF. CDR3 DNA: TGTGCCAGCAGCCCGGACAAAGCTAACTATGGCTACACCTTC.

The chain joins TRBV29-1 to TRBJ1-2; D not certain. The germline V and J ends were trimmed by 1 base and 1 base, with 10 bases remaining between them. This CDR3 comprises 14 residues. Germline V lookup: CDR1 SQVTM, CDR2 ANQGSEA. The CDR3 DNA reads TGCAGCGTTGAAGGTGCATTACTTAACTATGGCTACACCTTC. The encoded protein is CSVEGALLNYGYTF.